This entry concerns a single T cell receptor (beta chain). Its cognate antigen is unknown. For the second PCR, which ran for about 6 to 11 cycles, a sample-barcoded 5' primer and a J-beta primer mix were used. TCRdb itself ran the 5' RACE reads through MiXCR, one entry per CDR3 protein. Of approximately 730,000 distinct CDR3 sequences in the sample, about 42% were seen once. This record belongs to a study of blood T cells in healthy people across ages. The donors, all healthy, were Caucasians living in Russia, aged roughly 6 to 100. Findings of the study overall: TCR beta diversity per million T cells fell roughly linearly with age. Donor CMV status, an unknown factor, possibly confounded changes in expanded clonotypes.

Sequencing was performed on blood. This clonotype originated in a woman in her sixties in good health.

CDR3 sequence reads: CASIPSGRPSTDTQYF. In nucleotides, the CDR3 is TGCGCCAGCATCCCTAGCGGGAGGCCTAGCACAGATACGCAGTATTTT. The rearrangement joins TRBV10-2 to TRBJ2-3; 11 bases match TRBD2. Germline V gene data show CDR1 as WSHSY and CDR2 as SAAADI. This CDR3 has 16 residues. Trimming cost V 7 bases and J 0 bases; bases outside gene matches: 6.